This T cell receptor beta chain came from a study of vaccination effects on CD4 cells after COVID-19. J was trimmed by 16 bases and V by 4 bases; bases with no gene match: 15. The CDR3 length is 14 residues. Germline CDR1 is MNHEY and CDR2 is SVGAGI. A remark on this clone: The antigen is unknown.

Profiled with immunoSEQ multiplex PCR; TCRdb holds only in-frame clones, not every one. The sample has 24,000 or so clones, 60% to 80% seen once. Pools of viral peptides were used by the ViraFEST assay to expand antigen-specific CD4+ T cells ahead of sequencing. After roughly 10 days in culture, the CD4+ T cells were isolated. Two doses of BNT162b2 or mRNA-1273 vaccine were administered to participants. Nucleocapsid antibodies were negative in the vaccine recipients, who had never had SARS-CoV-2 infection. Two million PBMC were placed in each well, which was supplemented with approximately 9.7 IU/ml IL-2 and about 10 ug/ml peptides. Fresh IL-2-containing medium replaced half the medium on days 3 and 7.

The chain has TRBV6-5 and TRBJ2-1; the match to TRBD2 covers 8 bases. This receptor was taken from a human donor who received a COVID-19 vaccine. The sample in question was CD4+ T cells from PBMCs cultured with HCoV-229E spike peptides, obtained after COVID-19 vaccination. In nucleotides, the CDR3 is TGTGCCAGCAGTTCCCCCCAATCGGGAGGGTTTATATTCTTC. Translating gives CASSSPQSGGFIFF.